A single sample gave rise to the 9 T cell receptor beta chains below, sequenced in a study of blood T cell repertoires in COVID-19 (dated by TCRdb to the early 2020s). The method was the immunoSEQ multiplex PCR assay. This immuneACCESS table, as held by TCRdb, lists in-frame sequences with V and J called but not all clones. Of the missing ones, under half trace to an unresolved V gene in checked studies; the others have no known cause. Here the sample has roughly 190,000 clones; 90% occur a single time. About 0.54% of the sample goes to the ten largest clones. The sample was peripheral blood. The source is a middle-aged man with acute or convalescent COVID-19.

This clone has a single count. The chain links TRBV10-2 to TRBJ2-3, with a tentative D call TRBD2 (5 bases). CDR3 length: 12 residues. The germline V gene has CDR1 WSHSY and CDR2 SAAADI. V lost 7 bases and J lost 4, with 9 bases in between. CDR3 DNA: TGCGCCAGCAACGGGAATTCAGATACGCAGTATTTT. Translated, it gives CASNGNSDTQYF.

V and J are TRBV28 and TRBJ1-3; 9 nucleotides agree with TRBD1. This CDR3 has 15 residues. V lost 5 bases to trimming and J lost 5 bases; unmatched junction nucleotides: 7. Germline loops: CDR1 MDHEN, CDR2 SYDVKM. The CDR3: CASSLTGGSRNTIYF. In DNA, the CDR3 is TGTGCCAGCAGTCTGACAGGGGGGTCCCGAAACACCATATATTTT.

This clone was seen a handful of times. The chain is built from TRBV7-3 and TRBJ1-2; D is undetermined. The CDR3 is made up of 15 amino acids. Germline CDR1 and CDR2: SGHTA and FQGTGA. Trimming stripped 3 bases from V and 6 bases from J, with 17 bases between. The CDR3 spells CASSFPPQEYDGYTF. The CDR3 DNA is TGTGCCAGCAGCTTCCCACCTCAGGAATACGATGGCTACACCTTC.

This clone has a single count. CDR3 nucleotides: TGTGCCAGCAGTTCCGGACCTAGCGGAGCCTCCTACGAGCAGTACTTC. Its translation: CASSSGPSGASYEQYF. V gene TRBV27 combines with J gene TRBJ2-7; TRBD2 matches at 7 bases. With V trimmed by 4 bases and J by 0 bases, 9 bases remained unmatched. This CDR3 comprises 16 residues. The germline CDR1 and CDR2 sequences are MNHEY and SMNVEV (reference sequence).

The rearrangement uses TRBV7-8 and TRBJ2-1; D might be TRBD2 (5 bases). Germline values: CDR1 SGHVS, CDR2 FQNEAQ. This CDR3 spans 15 amino acids. Trimming shortened V by 1 base and J by 4 bases, and 11 bases separated the two germline ends. The CDR3 sequence is CASSLGTPMYNEQFF. The CDR3, as DNA: TGTGCCAGCAGCTTAGGGACTCCCATGTACAATGAGCAGTTCTTC.

The gene calls are TRBV6-1 and TRBJ2-5, with D perhaps TRBD1 (6 bases). V shed 0 bases and J shed 4 bases, with 30 bases lying between them. The CDR3 has 21 amino acids. The germline gives CDR1 MNHNS, CDR2 SASEGT. CDR3 in amino acids: CASSEALWASGLGQPGETQYF. CDR3 bases: TGTGCCAGCAGTGAAGCGCTTTGGGCTTCTGGTCTAGGACAGCCAGGAGAGACCCAGTACTTC.

The chain uses TRBV27 and TRBJ2-2; 10 bases match TRBD2. The CDR3 is 16 amino acids. CDR1 and CDR2 from the germline V gene are MNHEY and SMNVEV (reference sequence). Trimming cost V 7 bases and J 6 bases; bases outside gene matches: 11. The CDR3 region is CASTPFRTSGPGELFF. The CDR3 DNA reads as TGTGCCAGCACCCCTTTTCGGACTAGCGGCCCCGGGGAGCTGTTTTTT.

V gene TRBV6-5 combines with J gene TRBJ2-7, with TRBD2 identical over 8 bases. Germline values: CDR1 MNHEY, CDR2 SVGAGI. The V and J ends lost 0 bases and 3 bases, in that order; junction bases with no gene match: 7. CDR3 length: 16 residues. CDR3 DNA sequence: TGTGCCAGCAGTTACTCGATTGTAGCGGGAAGCTACGAGCAGTACTTC. It translates to CASSYSIVAGSYEQYF.

This rearrangement joins TRBV2 to TRBJ2-2; the match to TRBD2 covers 8 bases. CDR3 length equals 16 residues. Germline CDR1 reads SNHLY; CDR2 reads FYNNEI. V trimming: 6 bases; J trimming: 0 bases; junction bases outside the gene matches: 6. In DNA, the CDR3 is TGTGCCAGCAGCCGGGAGGGCCCAACGAACACCGGGGAGCTGTTTTTT. Protein sequence: CASSREGPTNTGELFF.